This TCR beta chain was obtained from a study of blood T cell repertoires in COVID-19. The junction had 0 bases not matched to a gene; V was cut back by 1 base and J by 2 bases. The CDR3 is 13 amino acids. The germline V gene encodes CDR1 SGHRS and CDR2 YFSETQ. Clones were read by immunoSEQ multiplex PCR, and TCRdb kept only the in-frame ones, dropping some. The sample shows under 25,000 clones, over 80% of them seen only once. The rearrangement joins TRBV5-1 to TRBJ2-7; the match to TRBD2 covers 7 bases. This sequence originates from a human donor in a cohort sampled during active COVID-19. Material: peripheral blood. The CDR3 sequence: CASSLLAAYEQYF. For the CDR3, the DNA is TGCGCCAGCAGCTTGCTAGCGGCCTACGAGCAGTACTTC.